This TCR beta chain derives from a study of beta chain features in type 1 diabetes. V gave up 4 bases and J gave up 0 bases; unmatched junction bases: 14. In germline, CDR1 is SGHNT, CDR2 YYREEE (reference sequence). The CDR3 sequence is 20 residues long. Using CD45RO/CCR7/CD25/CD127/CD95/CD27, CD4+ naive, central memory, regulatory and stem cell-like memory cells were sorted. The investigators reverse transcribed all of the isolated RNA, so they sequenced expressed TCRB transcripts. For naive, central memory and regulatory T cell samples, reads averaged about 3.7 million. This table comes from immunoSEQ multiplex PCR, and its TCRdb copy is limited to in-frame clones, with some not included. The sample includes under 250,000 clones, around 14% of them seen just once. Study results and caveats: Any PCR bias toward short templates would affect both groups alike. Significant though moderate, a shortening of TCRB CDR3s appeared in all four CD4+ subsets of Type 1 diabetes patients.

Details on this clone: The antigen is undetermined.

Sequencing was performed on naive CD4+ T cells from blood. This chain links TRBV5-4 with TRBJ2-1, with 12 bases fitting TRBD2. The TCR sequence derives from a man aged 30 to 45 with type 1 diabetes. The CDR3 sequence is CASSPNPFGLAGSSYNEQFF. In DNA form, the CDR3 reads TGTGCCAGCAGCCCGAACCCGTTTGGACTAGCGGGGAGCTCCTACAATGAGCAGTTCTTC.